This T cell receptor beta chain was obtained from a study of T cells after yellow fever vaccination. CDR1 and CDR2 from the germline V gene are SGHTA and FQGNSA. Trimming removed 5 bases from V and 3 bases from J; junction bases left unmatched: 9. There are 17 residues in the CDR3. With regard to this clonotype: Antigen specificity is unknown.

TCR cDNA, made by 5'RACE template switching, carried an added universal primer site and UMIs. TCRdb called the 5' RACE reads again in MiXCR, with one record for every CDR3 protein. The data show about 340,000 distinct CDR3 sequences, with roughly 4.3% seen just once and less than 25% held by the top ten. Whole-study findings and limits: Post-booster samples contained most primary-vaccination clones (just under 98% CD4, about 90% CD8).

Sequenced material: PBMCs, taken 5 days after the yellow fever booster vaccination. This chain links TRBV7-2 with TRBJ1-5; the match to TRBD1 covers 11 bases. The origin of this receptor is a man younger than 35 who received the YFV17D yellow fever vaccine. For the CDR3, the DNA is TGTGCCAGCAGCCTCGGACAGGGGGCTTCCCTCAATCAGCCCCAGCATTTT. It encodes CASSLGQGASLNQPQHF.